The rows below give T cell receptor beta chains drawn from one sample of a study of blood T cell repertoires in COVID-19. The method was immunoSEQ multiplex PCR; TCRdb's version includes in-frame clones alone and lacks a portion of them. The repertoire includes about 240,000 clones, approximately 80% of them detected once, and roughly 2% sits in the top ten. The sample comprised peripheral blood. Receptors originate from a man in his thirties or forties who had recovered from COVID-19. Both conserved end residues are part of each CDR3.

>TRBV6-5
CASSSTWNEQFF
>TRBV6-4
CASSESSTDTQYF
>TRBV3-1/TRBV3-2
CASSQDRTSGGSTDTQYF
>TRBV6-5
CASLLYSGGANEQFF
>TRBV4-1
CASSQDWEGQGLGEKLFF
>TRBV10-3
CAISEGLAVIQFF
>TRBV13
CASKGPGGNTGELFF
>TRBV24-1
CATSEFRDCNYEQYF
>TRBV12-3/TRBV12-4
CASRETGGEVLTF
>TRBV12-1
CASSFAREWTEAFF
>TRBV7-9
CASSAPQGGYTF
>TRBV9
CASSGSRGNSPLHF
>TRBV28
CASSLGQAPSSYNSPLHF
>TRBV7-9
CASSLGQGELSPQHF
>TRBV14
CASSQEVRELWHEKLFF
>TRBV6-5
CASRGRDGAYEQYF
>TRBV19
CATGTGWDTEAFF
>TRBV7-8
CASSLVSAAYTGELFF
>TRBV5-1
CASSGDSSYEQYF
>TRBV5-6
CASSLVEVGTEAFF
>TRBV11-2
CASSLKGVYPRTEAFF
>TRBV19
CASSILKTSGYNEQFF
>TRBV6-5
CASNYGQGRSPLHF
>TRBV2
CASAPSSGGADTQYF
>TRBV7-2
CASSFGNRNQPQHF